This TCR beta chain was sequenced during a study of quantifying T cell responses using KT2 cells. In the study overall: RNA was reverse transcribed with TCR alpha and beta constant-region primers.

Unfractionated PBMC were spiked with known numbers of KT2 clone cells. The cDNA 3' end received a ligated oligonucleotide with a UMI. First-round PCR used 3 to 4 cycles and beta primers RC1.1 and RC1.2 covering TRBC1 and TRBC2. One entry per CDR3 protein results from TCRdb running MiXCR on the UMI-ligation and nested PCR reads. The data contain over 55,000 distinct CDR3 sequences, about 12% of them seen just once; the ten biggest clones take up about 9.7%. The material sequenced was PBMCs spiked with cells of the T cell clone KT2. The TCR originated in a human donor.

The CDR3 DNA reads TGTGCCATCAGTGGGGGCCGGGTAACTGGAAACACCATATATTTT. Residues: CAISGGRVTGNTIYF. The chain is built from TRBV10-3 and TRBJ1-3; D possibly corresponds to TRBD1 (5 bases). V was cut by 4 bases and J by 2 bases, with 12 bases left in between. This CDR3 spans 15 amino acids. Germline V gene sequence: CDR1 ENHRY, CDR2 SYGVKD.